This T cell receptor beta chain is from a study of blood T cell repertoires in COVID-19 (dated by TCRdb to 2020 to 2021). Describing the broader study: Samples covering the acute and convalescent phases of COVID-19 were provided by collaborators in the United States, Italy and Spain. The prospective study material was composed of cDNA or gDNA derived from T cells, B-cell-depleted T cells, or PBMCs. Subjects who had been exposed to COVID-19, were actively infected with it, or had recovered from it provided the deeply sampled blood TCRbeta repertoires that made up the dataset. The repertoires were released in a freely available public database intended as a resource for research on the immune response to SARS-CoV-2. Samples came from the ongoing ImmuneRACE study (first 160 participants) plus 1,254 subjects from 6 global collaborators. Nearly every sample came with metadata listing a de-identified subject ID, COVID-19 status, age in years and sex. Where available, HLA class I and class II types were obtained from metadata supplied by the sample provider rather than from assay-based typing. Results the study describes overall, beyond this receptor: The amount of clinical and demographic metadata varied by source and participant and was provided uncurated.

Participants in the prospective study were aged about 18 to 95 years, lived in some 24 United States geographic areas, and enrolled through a virtual design. Cohort assignment in the prospective study relied on participant-reported clinical history from a screening survey and a study questionnaire. ImmuneRACE Cohort 3 recovered participants were defined by two consecutive negative NP/OP PCR tests, healthcare professional clearance, or symptom resolution. In the prospective study, mobile phlebotomists collected whole blood, serum and a nasopharyngeal or oropharyngeal swab from each participant. Prospective study participants could optionally give additional blood draws and questionnaires over an approximately 2-month period. Blood samples from the prospective study were shipped frozen or at room temperature prior to DNA extraction. TCRbeta CDR3 regions were amplified from genomic DNA using the immunoSEQ Assay, a bias-controlled multiplex PCR. The published analysis was carried out like this. Within the assay, amplification of reference gene primers was used to estimate how many nucleated cells each sample contained. To quantify the absolute abundance of each unique TCRbeta CDR3 rearrangement, sequence reads were collapsed and filtered. For each sample, productive Simpson clonality was calculated by taking the square root of Simpson's diversity index across productive rearrangements. This immuneACCESS table, as held by TCRdb, lists in-frame sequences with V and J called but not all clones. Of the missing ones, under half trace to an unresolved V gene in checked studies; the others have no known cause. V, J and clone size derive from that table, while D and trimming were established from the DNA sequence. Counted in this sample were a few hundred thousand clones; roughly 91% of them appeared once. Jointly, the top ten make up more than 3.5% of the sample.

V is cut by 2 bases and J by 2 bases, and the space between the germline ends is 6 bases. Spanning cysteine to phenylalanine, the CDR3 consists of 13 amino acids. Only the CDR3 part of the read is kept: 39 bases, read in frame from the first base. CDR1 and CDR2 are read off the germline V gene as SGHTA and FQGNSA. This clone was picked up many times. What antigen it recognizes has not been identified. No base quality information exists; no much larger clone differs at one position. Sequencing was carried out using PBMCs or T cells enriched from blood (not recorded which). The clonotype comes from a woman aged 30 to 39 who had recovered from COVID-19. The chain couples TRBV7-2 to TRBJ2-5; the D gene lacks a confident call. The sequenced DNA: TGTGCCAGCAGCTTATGGCAACAAGAGACCCAGTACTTC. It encodes CASSLWQQETQYF.